Each of the 20 T cell receptor beta chains below was sequenced from the same sample in a study of shared clonotypes between healthy human individuals. Assay: immunoSEQ multiplex PCR; the TCRdb copy retains only in-frame clones and omits some. The sample has 2 million to 2.5 million clones, roughly 90% seen once. Sequencing used naive CD4+ T cells from PBMCs. Subset here: CD45RA+ positively selected. These receptors originate from a young man in good health. Some clones in this sample may be carry-over from other donors' samples.

This clone was seen only a few times. The chain joins TRBV27 to TRBJ1-5; perhaps TRBD1 as D (6 bases). Germline CDR1 MNHEY, CDR2 SMNVEV (reference sequence). The CDR3 has 12 residues. The ends were cut back, 5 bases at V and 6 bases at J, with 8 bases in the middle. The CDR3 region is CASSEGGQPQHF. The CDR3 DNA follows: TGTGCCAGCAGTGAGGGGGGTCAGCCCCAGCATTTT.

The CDR3 loop reads CASSGTDTQPQHF. The CDR3, as DNA: TGTGCCAGCAGCGGGACGGATACACAGCCCCAGCATTTT. The chain has TRBV6-1 and TRBJ1-5, with D possibly being TRBD1 (5 bases). The CDR3 has 13 residues. V lost 6 bases to trimming and J lost 7 bases, with 13 bases between them. Germline CDR1 and CDR2: MNHNS and SASEGT.

This rearrangement joins TRBV2 to TRBJ2-1, with 10 bases identical to TRBD1. The ends lost 5 bases at V and 9 bases at J; junction bases unmatched: 10. CDR1 SNHLY and CDR2 FYNNEI come from the germline V gene. The CDR3 contains 15 residues. CDR3 in amino acids: CASSNRDRGFGEQFF. The CDR3 nucleotides are TGTGCCAGCAGTAACCGGGACAGGGGTTTCGGTGAGCAGTTCTTC.

The gene calls are TRBV5-1 and TRBJ2-3; D gene unclear. This CDR3 is built from 13 residues. Trimming pared 2 bases from V and 6 bases from J, leaving 10 bases between. Germline V lookup: CDR1 SGHRS, CDR2 YFSETQ. The chain's CDR3 is CASSFPATDTQYF. The CDR3 DNA reads TGCGCCAGCAGCTTCCCTGCCACCGATACGCAGTATTTT.

J is TRBJ2-3 and V is TRBV7-9; 9 bases are shared with TRBD2. Trimming took 8 bases from V and 6 from J; bases not matched to a gene: 12. The CDR3 contains 15 residues. CDR1 is SEHNR and CDR2 is FQNEAQ in the germline V gene (reference sequence). CDR3 in amino acids: CASRLTSGAGDTQYF. The DNA for the CDR3 is TGTGCCAGCCGCCTGACTAGCGGAGCAGGGGATACGCAGTATTTT.

The gene calls are TRBV5-1 and TRBJ2-1; the D gene is possibly TRBD2 (5 bases). The CDR3 extends over 16 amino acids. Deletions cut 2 bases from V and 0 bases from J, with 12 bases between. The germline V gene has CDR1 SGHRS and CDR2 YFSETQ. CDR3 bases: TGCGCCAGCAGCTTCCCGGAGGCGGCCTCCTACAATGAGCAGTTCTTC. Translating gives CASSFPEAASYNEQFF. Complete variable domain (other parts from reference TRBV5-1 and TRBJ2-1): KAGVTQTPRYLIKTRGQQVTLSCSPISGHRSVSWYQQTPGQGLQFLFEYFSETQRNKGNFPGRFSGRQFSNSRSEMNVSTLELGDSALYLCASSFPEAASYNEQFFGPGTRLTVL.

V gene TRBV4-1 combines with J gene TRBJ2-4; 10 positions agree with TRBD2. The CDR3 spans 16 residues. V trimming: 1 base; J trimming: 5 bases; junction bases outside the gene matches: 5. Germline CDR1 is MGHRA and CDR2 is YSYEKL. The CDR3 nucleotides are TGCGCCAGCAGCCAAGGTAGCGGGAGGACGGAAAACATTCAGTACTTC. Its protein is CASSQGSGRTENIQYF.

In the case of this clone: Distinct nucleotide sequences in the sample also encode this CDR3. CDR3 loop: CASSLGDRVGQPQHF. The CDR3, as DNA: TGCGCCAGCAGCTTGGGAGACAGGGTAGGGCAGCCCCAGCATTTT. The chain uses TRBV5-1 and TRBJ1-5; 7 bases are shared with TRBD1. V shed 0 bases and J 7 bases; nucleotides not matched to a gene: 7. The CDR3 contains 15 residues. Germline values: CDR1 SGHRS, CDR2 YFSETQ.

V and J are TRBV15 and TRBJ2-3, with no clear D. Trimming removed 5 bases from V and 0 bases from J, with 9 bases in between. Per germline, CDR1 LNHNV and CDR2 YYDKDF (reference sequence). The CDR3 loop spans 14 amino acids. CDR3 bases: TGTGCCACCAGCCGTTACGGGAGCACAGATACGCAGTATTTT. Translation: CATSRYGSTDTQYF.

This chain links TRBV5-6 with TRBJ2-5; TRBD1 matches 7 bases. The CDR3 totals 16 residues. Looked up from germline, CDR1 is SGHDT and CDR2 is YYEEEE. V gave up 0 bases and J gave up 2 bases; unmatched junction bases: 7. The CDR3 DNA reads TGTGCCAGCAGCTTGGATACGGGACAGACACAAGAGACCCAGTACTTC. It encodes CASSLDTGQTQETQYF.

This chain joins TRBV28 and TRBJ2-1; D tentatively fits TRBD1 or TRBD2 (5 bases each). V lost 8 bases and J lost 2, with 7 bases in between. The CDR3 has 12 residues. The germline V gene encodes CDR1 MDHEN and CDR2 SYDVKM. The CDR3 nucleotides read TGTGCCAGCGGGACCCCCTACAATGAGCAGTTCTTC. It encodes CASGTPYNEQFF.

V is TRBV25-1 and J is TRBJ1-5; 8 nucleotides align to TRBD1. The V segment lost 6 bases and the J segment 3 bases; nucleotides outside the gene matches: 13. The CDR3 loop spans 17 amino acids. CDR1 and CDR2 from the germline V gene are MGHDK and SYGVNS. As DNA, the CDR3 is TGTGCCAGCAGCCCCAGCCGGACAGGGAAACTCAATCAGCCCCAGCATTTT. It is translated as CASSPSRTGKLNQPQHF.

V usage is TRBV5-6 and J usage is TRBJ2-5, with TRBD2 matching over 15 bases. The junction had 9 bases not matched to a gene; V was cut back by 4 bases and J by 2 bases. Germline lookup yields CDR1 SGHDT and CDR2 YYEEEE. There are 18 residues in the CDR3. CDR3 DNA: TGTGCCAGCAGCCTTGGACTAGCGGGAGGGAGGTGGCAAGAGACCCAGTACTTC. Protein: CASSLGLAGGRWQETQYF. The full variable domain, completed using reference TRBV5-6 and TRBJ2-5, is DAGVTQSPTHLIKTRGQQVTLRCSPKSGHDTVSWYQQALGQGPQFIFQYYEEEERQRGNFPDRFSGHQFPNYSSELNVNALLLGDSALYLCASSLGLAGGRWQETQYFGPGTRLLVL.

The chain combines TRBV19 with TRBJ1-2; D gene unclear. This CDR3 has 14 amino acids. Germline V gene lookup returns CDR1 LNHDA and CDR2 SQIVND (reference sequence). V was trimmed by 4 bases and J by 3 bases, leaving 12 bases between them. CDR3 protein: CASSTAPWDYGYTF. The CDR3 DNA reads as TGTGCCAGTAGTACAGCCCCCTGGGACTATGGCTACACCTTC. The full variable domain, its missing parts supplied by reference TRBV19 and TRBJ1-2, is DGGITQSPKYLFRKEGQNVTLSCEQNLNHDAMYWYRQDPGQGLRLIYYSQIVNDFQKGDIAEGYSVSREKKESFPLTVTSAQKNPTAFYLCASSTAPWDYGYTFGSGTRLTVV.

V and J are TRBV25-1 and TRBJ2-2; D remains ambiguous. There are 15 residues in the CDR3. The ends were cut back, 3 bases at V and 1 base at J, with 9 bases in the middle. In germline, CDR1 is MGHDK, CDR2 SYGVNS. The CDR3 here is CASSDPGRNTGELFF. CDR3 in DNA: TGTGCCAGCAGTGACCCGGGCAGGAACACCGGGGAGCTGTTTTTT.

This chain links TRBV7-2 with TRBJ2-7; no clear D gene. The V gene's germline CDR1 is SGHTA and CDR2 FQGNSA. Between the trimmed V and J ends, which lost 5 bases and 6 bases, there was a span of 14 bases. The CDR3 is made up of 13 amino acids. The CDR3 DNA is TGTGCCAGCAGCCAAGGGTATCTGTCCGAGCAGTACTTC. Amino acid sequence: CASSQGYLSEQYF. The full variable domain, with the rest looked up from reference TRBV7-2 and TRBJ2-7, is GAGVSQSPSNKVTEKGKDVELRCDPISGHTALYWYRQSLGQGLEFLIYFQGNSAPDKSGLPSDRFSAERTGGSVSTLTIQRTQQEDSAVYLCASSQGYLSEQYFGPGTRLTVT.

The chain links TRBV18 to TRBJ2-1; TRBD2 matches at 7 bases. The trim removed 3 bases at V and 4 bases at J, leaving 9 bases unmatched. Germline CDR1 is KGHSH and CDR2 is LQKENI. The CDR3 contains 16 residues. The CDR3 reads CASSPMGRESYNEQFF. CDR3 DNA sequence: TGTGCCAGCTCACCGATGGGGCGGGAGTCGTACAATGAGCAGTTCTTC.

The V and J genes are TRBV7-9 and TRBJ2-7, with D perhaps matching TRBD1 (6 bases). V lost 5 bases and J 3 bases, leaving 17 bases between the germline ends. Looked up from germline, CDR1 is SEHNR and CDR2 is FQNEAQ (reference sequence). This CDR3 is built from 15 residues. The CDR3 sequence: CASSRNGTPYYEQYF. Here the CDR3 DNA reads TGTGCCAGCAGCCGGAATGGGACACCCTACTACGAGCAGTACTTC.

The gene calls are TRBV5-1 and TRBJ2-3; 7 bases align to TRBD1. The CDR3 covers 15 residues. V trimming: 2 bases; J trimming: 2 bases; junction bases outside the gene matches: 5. In germline, CDR1 is SGHRS, CDR2 YFSETQ. This chain's CDR3 is CASSLGDSPTDTQYF. CDR3 in DNA: TGCGCCAGCAGCTTAGGGGACAGCCCCACAGATACGCAGTATTTT.

The chain is built from TRBV19 and TRBJ1-1, with a weak D call TRBD1 (5 bases). CDR1 is LNHDA and CDR2 is SQIVND in the germline V gene (reference sequence). CDR3 length equals 13 residues. The V end lost 5 bases, the J end lost 7 bases, and 14 bases lay between the germline ends. The chain's CDR3 is CASSVTGPVEAFF. Written as DNA, the CDR3 is TGTGCCAGTAGTGTGACGGGGCCTGTTGAAGCTTTCTTT.